The clone carrying this TCR beta chain came up many times. Its target is not known. RNA transcripts were the template for amplifying TCR beta CDR3 regions. First-round RT-PCR targeting the TCR CDR3 was performed with the HTBI primer set. TCRdb re-analysed the multiplex PCR reads in MiXCR, keeping a single row per CDR3 protein. The sample holds 250,000 to 300,000 distinct CDR3 sequences, approximately 12% seen once. V lost 0 bases to trimming and J lost 3 bases, with 14 bases between them. CDR1 and CDR2 (germline): MNHEY, SVGEGT. The CDR3 is made up of 16 amino acids. Blood sampling occurred at first hyperthyroidism diagnosis, ahead of any ophthalmopathy symptoms. These data are taken from a study of T cells in Graves' hyperthyroidism and ophthalmopathy. Overall study results and limits: Stable hyperthyroidism was separated from ophthalmopathy by a model based on 13 V-J features. Peripheral blood also featured most of the thyroid clonotypes expanded above 0.001.

The chain joins TRBV6-2 or TRBV6-3 to TRBJ1-1, with D possibly matching TRBD1 (5 bases). The origin of this receptor is a woman aged 25 to 39 with Graves' hyperthyroidism that later progressed to Graves' ophthalmopathy. Sequencing was performed on blood. The CDR3 coding sequence is TGTGCCAGCAGTTACTCGGGTCGCAGGGTCCACACTGAAGCTTTCTTT. Its protein product is CASSYSGRRVHTEAFF.